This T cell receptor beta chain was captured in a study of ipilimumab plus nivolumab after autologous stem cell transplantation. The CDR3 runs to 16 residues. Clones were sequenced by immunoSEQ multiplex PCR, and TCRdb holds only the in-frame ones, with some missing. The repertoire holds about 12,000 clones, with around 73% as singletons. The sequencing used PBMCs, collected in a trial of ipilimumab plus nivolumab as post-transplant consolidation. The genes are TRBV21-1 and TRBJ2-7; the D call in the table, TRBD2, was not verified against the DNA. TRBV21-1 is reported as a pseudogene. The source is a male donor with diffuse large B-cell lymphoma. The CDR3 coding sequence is TGTGCCAGCAGCACCGACCGGACTAGCGGGCCCTACGAGCAGTACTTC. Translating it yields CASSTDRTSGPYEQYF.